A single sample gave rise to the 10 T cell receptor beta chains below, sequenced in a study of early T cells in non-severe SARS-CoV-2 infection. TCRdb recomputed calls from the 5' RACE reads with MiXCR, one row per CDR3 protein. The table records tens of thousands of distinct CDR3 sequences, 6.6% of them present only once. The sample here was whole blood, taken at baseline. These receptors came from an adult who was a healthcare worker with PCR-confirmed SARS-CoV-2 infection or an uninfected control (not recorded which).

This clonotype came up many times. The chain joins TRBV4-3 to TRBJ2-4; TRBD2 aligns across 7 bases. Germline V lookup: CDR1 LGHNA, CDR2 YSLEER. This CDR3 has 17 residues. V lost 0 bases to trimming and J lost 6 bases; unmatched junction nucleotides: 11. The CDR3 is CASSQDSGGGSGNIQYF. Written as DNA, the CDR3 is TGCGCCAGCAGCCAAGACTCGGGAGGTGGCTCAGGAAACATTCAGTACTTC.

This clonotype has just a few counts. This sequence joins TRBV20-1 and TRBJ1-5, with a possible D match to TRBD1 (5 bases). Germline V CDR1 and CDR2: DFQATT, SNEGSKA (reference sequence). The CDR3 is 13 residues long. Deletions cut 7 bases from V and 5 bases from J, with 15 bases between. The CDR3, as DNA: TGCAGTGTTACTCAGGGAACCGATCAGCCCCAGCATTTT. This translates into CSVTQGTDQPQHF.

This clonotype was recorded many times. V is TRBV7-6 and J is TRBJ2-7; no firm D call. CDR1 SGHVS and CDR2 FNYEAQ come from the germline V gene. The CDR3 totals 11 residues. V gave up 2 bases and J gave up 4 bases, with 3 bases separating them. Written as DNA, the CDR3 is TGTGCCAGCAGCTTATTATACGAGCAGTACTTC. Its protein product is CASSLLYEQYF. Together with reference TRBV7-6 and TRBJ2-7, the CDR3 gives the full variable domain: GAGVSQSPRYKVTKRGQDVALRCDPISGHVSLYWYRQALGQGPEFLTYFNYEAQQDKSGLPNDRFSAERPEGSISTLTIQRTEQRDSAMYRCASSLLYEQYFGPGTRLTVT.

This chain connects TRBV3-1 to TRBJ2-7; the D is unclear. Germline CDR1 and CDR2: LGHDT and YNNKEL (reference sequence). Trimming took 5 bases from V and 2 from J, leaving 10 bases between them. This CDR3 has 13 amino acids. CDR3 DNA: TGTGCCAGCAGCAGGACCGTTCCCTACGAGCAGTACTTC. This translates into CASSRTVPYEQYF.

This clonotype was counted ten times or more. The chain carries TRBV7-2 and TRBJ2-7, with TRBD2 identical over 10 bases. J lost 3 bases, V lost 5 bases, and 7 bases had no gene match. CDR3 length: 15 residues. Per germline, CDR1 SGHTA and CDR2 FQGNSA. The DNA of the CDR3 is TGTGCCAGCAGCCTACGGACTAGCGGAGTCTACGAGCAGTACTTC. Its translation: CASSLRTSGVYEQYF.

The CDR3 region has the DNA TGTGCCAGCAGTTTATCGAGCCAGGGGACCTATGGCTACACCTTC. Protein sequence: CASSLSSQGTYGYTF. The V gene is TRBV27, the J gene TRBJ1-2, with D possibly matching TRBD1 (6 bases). The CDR3 has 15 amino acids. Trimming took off 0 bases at V and 4 bases at J, with 12 bases between the two ends. From germline, CDR1 is MNHEY and CDR2 SMNVEV (reference sequence).

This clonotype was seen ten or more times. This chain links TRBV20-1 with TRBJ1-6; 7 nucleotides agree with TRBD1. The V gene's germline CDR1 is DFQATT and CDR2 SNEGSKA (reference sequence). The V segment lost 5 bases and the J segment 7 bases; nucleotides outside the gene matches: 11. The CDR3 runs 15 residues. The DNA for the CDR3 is TGCAGTGCTGGGGGAAGGGGGCTGGGAAATTCACCCCTCCACTTT. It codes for CSAGGRGLGNSPLHF.

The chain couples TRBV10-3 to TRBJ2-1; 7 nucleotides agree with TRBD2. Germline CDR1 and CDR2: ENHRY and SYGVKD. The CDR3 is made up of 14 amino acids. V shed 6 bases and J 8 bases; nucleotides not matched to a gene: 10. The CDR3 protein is CAIRGREVRDEQFF. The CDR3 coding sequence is TGTGCCATCAGGGGCCGGGAGGTTCGGGATGAGCAGTTCTTC.

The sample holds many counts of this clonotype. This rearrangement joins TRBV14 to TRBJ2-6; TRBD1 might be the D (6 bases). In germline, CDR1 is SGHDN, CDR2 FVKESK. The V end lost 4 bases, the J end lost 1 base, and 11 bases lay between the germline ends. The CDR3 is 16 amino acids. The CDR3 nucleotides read TGTGCCAGCAGCCGCTTAGGGGGATCTGGGGCCAACGTCCTGACTTTC. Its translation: CASSRLGGSGANVLTF.

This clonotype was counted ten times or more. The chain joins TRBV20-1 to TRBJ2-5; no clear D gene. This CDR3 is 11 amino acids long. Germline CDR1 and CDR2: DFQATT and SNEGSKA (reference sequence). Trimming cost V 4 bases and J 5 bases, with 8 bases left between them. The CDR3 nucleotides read TGCAGTGCTACCCACGTGGAGACCCAGTACTTC. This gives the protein CSATHVETQYF.